Shown below are 30 T cell receptor beta chains from a single sample sequenced in a study of STAT3 mutations in large granular lymphocyte leukemia. Study-wide results and caveats: In T-cell large granular lymphocyte leukemia, about half of patients showed multiple immunodominant subclonotypes.

Clones were read by immunoSEQ multiplex PCR, and TCRdb kept only the in-frame ones, dropping some. The profile covers around 17,000 clones, with approximately 85% appearing a single time and approximately 8.1% taken by the ten largest. Their target antigens are unknown. Source material: peripheral blood mononuclear cells. The receptors shown here come from a man in his fifties with T-cell large granular lymphocyte leukemia. Some clones in this sample may be carry-over from other donors' samples.

CDR3 sequence: CASSPLTRGAYEQYF. In nucleotides, the CDR3 is TGCGCCAGCAGCCCACTGACCAGAGGGGCCTACGAGCAGTACTTC. This chain uses TRBV5-1 with TRBJ2-7; D is possibly TRBD1 or TRBD2 (5 bases each). The CDR3 is 15 amino acids. Per the germline V gene, CDR1 is SGHRS and CDR2 is YFSETQ. V was trimmed by 4 bases and J by 2 bases, leaving 16 bases between them.

Details on this clone: The same CDR3 can be traced to other DNA sequences in this sample. The chain is built from TRBV28 and TRBJ2-7; 11 bases agree with TRBD1. The CDR3 is made up of 14 amino acids. Germline V gives CDR1 MDHEN, CDR2 SYDVKM. V trimming: 4 bases; J trimming: 7 bases; junction bases outside the gene matches: 6. Here the CDR3 DNA reads TGTGCCAGCAGTTACGGGACAGGGGGTGGGGAGCAGTACTTC. Its translation: CASSYGTGGGEQYF. Full variable domain (missing parts from reference TRBV28 and TRBJ2-7): DVKVTQSSRYLVKRTGEKVFLECVQDMDHENMFWYRQDPGLGLRLIYFSYDVKMKEKGDIPEGYSVSREKKERFSLILESASTNQTSMYLCASSYGTGGGEQYFGPGTRLTVT.

The chain is built from TRBV6-5 and TRBJ1-1; D is undetermined. Germline values: CDR1 MNHEY, CDR2 SVGAGI. CDR3 size: 12 residues. The ends were cut back, 8 bases at V and 4 bases at J, with 11 bases in the middle. CDR3 DNA: TGTGCCAGCTCCCGGGGAGGCACTGAAGCTTTCTTT. It yields the protein CASSRGGTEAFF.

The V and J genes are TRBV5-6 and TRBJ1-5; perhaps TRBD1 as D (6 bases). V was shortened by 2 bases and J by 6 bases, with 9 bases between the two germline ends. The CDR3 is 13 residues long. Looked up from germline, CDR1 is SGHDT and CDR2 is YYEEEE. CDR3 bases: TGTGCCAGCAGCTTAGGGGGTACTCAGCCCCAGCATTTT. Protein sequence: CASSLGGTQPQHF.

V usage is TRBV19 and J usage is TRBJ1-5; D unresolved. Between the trimmed V and J ends, which lost 4 bases and 1 base, there was a span of 11 bases. CDR3 length equals 15 residues. CDR1 and CDR2 (germline): LNHDA, SQIVND (reference sequence). The CDR3 reads CASSKEGLSNQPQHF. The CDR3 bases are TGTGCCAGTAGTAAAGAAGGTCTCAGCAATCAGCCCCAGCATTTT.

The chain carries TRBV4-1 and TRBJ2-3, with 11 bases fitting TRBD2. Germline trimming cut 1 base from V and 6 bases from J; bases unmatched to any gene: 6. Germline CDR1 MGHRA, CDR2 YSYEKL. The CDR3 extends over 16 amino acids. The CDR3 nucleotides read TGCGCCAGCAGCCAAGCGGCTAGCGGGGGGATGGATACGCAGTATTTT. As protein: CASSQAASGGMDTQYF.

This clone was recorded once. The chain links TRBV6-6 to TRBJ1-4, with D perhaps matching TRBD1 (5 bases). CDR1 and CDR2 from the germline V gene are MNHNY and SVGAGI (reference sequence). The V end lost 2 bases, the J end lost 7 bases, and 11 bases lay between the germline ends. CDR3 length: 14 amino acids. This CDR3 is CASSYGQGFEKLFF. The CDR3 coding sequence is TGTGCCAGCAGTTACGGGCAGGGTTTTGAAAAACTGTTTTTT.

The chain links TRBV5-1 to TRBJ2-3, with no clear D. Per germline, CDR1 SGHRS and CDR2 YFSETQ. There are 14 residues in the CDR3. Trimming took 2 bases from V and 0 from J, leaving 7 bases between them. The CDR3 coding sequence is TGCGCCAGCAGCTTAGACGGAAGCACAGATACGCAGTATTTT. It encodes CASSLDGSTDTQYF.

This clone showed up just once. The chain links TRBV5-6 to TRBJ1-4; perhaps TRBD1 as D (5 bases). The V gene's germline CDR1 is SGHDT and CDR2 YYEEEE. Trimming pared 1 base from V and 8 bases from J, leaving 18 bases between. There are 16 residues in the CDR3. The CDR3 DNA reads TGTGCCAGCAGCTTGCGGACCGGGACTGCCGGCGAAAAACTGTTTTTT. This codes for CASSLRTGTAGEKLFF.

This clone was counted a few times. The CDR3 bases are TGTGCCAGCAGCTTCCACATCACAGGGGGAAAGTATGGCTACACCTTC. It translates to CASSFHITGGKYGYTF. The chain employs TRBV11-2 and TRBJ1-2; 8 nucleotides line up with TRBD1. The CDR3 has 16 amino acids. CDR1 SGHAT and CDR2 FQNNGV come from the germline V gene. V gave up 3 bases and J gave up 5 bases; unmatched junction bases: 11.

The chain recombines TRBV9 with TRBJ1-2; D is ambiguous. CDR1 and CDR2 from the germline V gene are SGDLS and YYNGEE. Trimming cost V 0 bases and J 7 bases, with 10 bases left between them. This CDR3 comprises 13 residues. Here the CDR3 reads CASSVGGRSGYTF. DNA for the CDR3: TGTGCCAGCAGCGTAGGAGGGCGTAGTGGCTACACCTTC.

The CDR3 is CASSPGRYNSPLHF. CDR3 DNA sequence: TGTGCCAGCTCACCCGGACGGTATAATTCACCCCTCCACTTT. This sequence joins TRBV18 and TRBJ1-6; no firm D call. The germline V gene has CDR1 KGHSH and CDR2 LQKENI. The CDR3 runs 14 residues. Deletions cut 3 bases from V and 4 bases from J, with 7 bases between.

The chain employs TRBV4-1 and TRBJ2-5; the D gene could be TRBD1 or TRBD2 (5 bases each). This CDR3 region has 15 residues. CDR1 and CDR2 (germline): MGHRA, YSYEKL. Trimming left V 4 bases short and J 1 base short, with 13 bases between. The CDR3 spells CASSPGWGSQETQYF. The CDR3, as DNA: TGCGCCAGCAGCCCCGGCTGGGGGAGCCAAGAGACCCAGTACTTC.

This clone has only one observation. V usage is TRBV5-6 and J usage is TRBJ1-1, with D maybe TRBD1 (6 bases). The CDR3 has 14 residues. Germline V CDR1 and CDR2: SGHDT, YYEEEE. V was shortened by 4 bases and J by 2 bases, with 12 bases between the two germline ends. The CDR3 DNA reads as TGTGCCAGCAGCGCGGGACACCTTAACACTGAAGCTTTCTTT. Translated, it gives CASSAGHLNTEAFF.

In nucleotides, the CDR3 is TGTGCCAGCAGCTTACCGACAGGGGGCAACTCTGGGGCCAACGTCCTGACTTTC. Protein product: CASSLPTGGNSGANVLTF. The V gene is TRBV7-9, the J gene TRBJ2-6; 10 bases agree with TRBD1. The CDR3 is 18 residues long. Germline V gives CDR1 SEHNR, CDR2 FQNEAQ (reference sequence). V shed 2 bases and J 0 bases; nucleotides not matched to a gene: 4.

This clone has only one observation. V gene TRBV11-1 combines with J gene TRBJ1-1; 8 bases are a match to TRBD1. The V gene end was trimmed by 5 bases and the J gene end by 1 base; junction bases not matched to a gene: 9. CDR3 length equals 16 residues. Germline lookup yields CDR1 SGHAT and CDR2 FQDESV (reference sequence). The CDR3 region has the DNA TGTGCCAGCAGCCCAAGGGGGGACAGGTCGAACACTGAAGCTTTCTTT. This gives the protein CASSPRGDRSNTEAFF.

The chain recombines TRBV19 with TRBJ2-1; TRBD2 agrees at 13 bases. CDR1 is LNHDA, CDR2 SQIVND, per germline (reference sequence). V lost 3 bases, J lost 7 bases, and 6 bases stayed unmatched. The length of the CDR3 is 16 residues. The CDR3 protein is CASSIGGLAGRNEQFF. CDR3 DNA: TGTGCCAGTAGTATTGGGGGACTAGCGGGAAGAAATGAGCAGTTCTTC. The entire variable domain, with the rest obtained from reference TRBV19 and TRBJ2-1, is as follows: DGGITQSPKYLFRKEGQNVTLSCEQNLNHDAMYWYRQDPGQGLRLIYYSQIVNDFQKGDIAEGYSVSREKKESFPLTVTSAQKNPTAFYLCASSIGGLAGRNEQFFGPGTRLTVL.

The CDR3, as DNA: TGTGCCAGTAGTATAAGGGGTCAGCCCCAGCATTTT. Protein sequence: CASSIRGQPQHF. The genes are TRBV19 and TRBJ1-5; D perhaps matches TRBD1 (5 bases). From germline, CDR1 is LNHDA and CDR2 SQIVND (reference sequence). The CDR3 extends over 12 amino acids. Trimming stripped 2 bases from V and 6 bases from J, with 5 bases between. Drawing the rest from reference TRBV19 and TRBJ1-5, the complete variable domain is DGGITQSPKYLFRKEGQNVTLSCEQNLNHDAMYWYRQDPGQGLRLIYYSQIVNDFQKGDIAEGYSVSREKKESFPLTVTSAQKNPTAFYLCASSIRGQPQHFGDGTRLSIL.

The rearrangement joins TRBV30 to TRBJ1-3; D is unresolved. CDR1 is GTSNPN, CDR2 SVGIG, per germline (reference sequence). V lost 5 bases and J lost 0, with 11 bases in between. The CDR3 contains 14 residues. CDR3 coding DNA: TGTGCCTGGCTGCAGCCGAGCTCTGGAAACACCATATATTTT. Translating it yields CAWLQPSSGNTIYF. Filled out from reference TRBV30 and TRBJ1-3, the complete variable domain reads SQTIHQWPATLVQPVGSPLSLECTVEGTSNPNLYWYRQAAGRGLQLLFYSVGIGQISSEVPQNLSASRPQDRQFILSSKKLLLSDSGFYLCAWLQPSSGNTIYFGEGSWLTVV.

This chain links TRBV5-4 with TRBJ2-1; 8 bases map to TRBD1. The CDR3 is made up of 14 amino acids. J gave up 9 bases and V 5 bases, and 10 bases lay outside the gene matches. Germline V gene data show CDR1 as SGHNT and CDR2 as YYREEE (reference sequence). This CDR3 is CASRSDREWGEQFF. The CDR3 DNA is TGTGCCAGCAGATCGGACAGGGAATGGGGTGAGCAGTTCTTC.

This chain connects TRBV19 to TRBJ1-2, with 8 bases fitting TRBD1. This CDR3 region has 16 residues. V was clipped by 3 bases and J by 6 bases; unmatched bases: 12. Germline V gene data show CDR1 as LNHDA and CDR2 as SQIVND (reference sequence). In DNA, the CDR3 is TGTGCCAGTAGTATGTCTCGACCGGGACAGGAAAATGGCTACACCTTC. It encodes CASSMSRPGQENGYTF.

V usage is TRBV7-3 and J usage is TRBJ1-1; D may be TRBD1 (5 bases). CDR1 and CDR2 from the germline V gene are SGHTA and FQGTGA. The V and J ends lost 4 bases and 2 bases respectively, with 8 bases between them. The CDR3 extends over 13 amino acids. The CDR3 sequence: CASSWGGNTEAFF. The CDR3 DNA sequence: TGTGCCAGCAGCTGGGGGGGAAACACTGAAGCTTTCTTT.

V is TRBV9 and J is TRBJ1-1; possible D gene TRBD1, 5 bases. V was clipped by 0 bases and J by 0 bases, with 9 bases between them. The CDR3 spans 15 residues. The germline CDR1 and CDR2 sequences are SGDLS and YYNGEE. The CDR3: CASSVETGLNTEAFF. The CDR3 coding sequence is TGTGCCAGCAGCGTAGAAACAGGTCTGAACACTGAAGCTTTCTTT. Full variable domain (rest looked up from reference TRBV9 and TRBJ1-1): DSGVTQTPKHLITATGQRVTLRCSPRSGDLSVYWYQQSLDQGLQFLIQYYNGEERAKGNILERFSAQQFPDLHSELNLSSLELGDSALYFCASSVETGLNTEAFFGQGTRLTVV.

V gene TRBV4-1 combines with J gene TRBJ1-4, with TRBD1 matching over 8 bases. The CDR3 spans 16 residues. V gave up 1 base and J gave up 10 bases; unmatched junction bases: 11. Germline assignment: CDR1 MGHRA and CDR2 YSYEKL. CDR3 sequence: CASSQGPRQGSRKLFF. CDR3 coding DNA: TGCGCCAGCAGCCAAGGTCCGAGACAGGGGTCACGAAAACTGTTTTTT.

J is TRBJ1-6 and V is TRBV18; tentatively, D is TRBD1 (6 bases). Germline CDR1 is KGHSH and CDR2 is LQKENI. Trimming left V 5 bases short and J 9 bases short, with 14 bases between. CDR3 length: 14 amino acids. The CDR3 DNA reads as TGTGCCAGCTCAGCCGGGACAACCAGTTCACCCCTCCACTTT. Amino acid sequence: CASSAGTTSSPLHF.

V gene TRBV7-2 combines with J gene TRBJ2-3; D is possibly TRBD1 (5 bases). Germline lookup yields CDR1 SGHTA and CDR2 FQGNSA. The CDR3 runs 16 residues. Trimming pared 1 base from V and 1 base from J, leaving 12 bases between. The CDR3 DNA reads TGTGCCAGCAGCTTAGGGCGCACAGGTGGCACAGATACGCAGTATTTT. Its translation: CASSLGRTGGTDTQYF.

The chain employs TRBV7-9 and TRBJ1-4; perhaps TRBD1 as D (5 bases). Germline lookup yields CDR1 SEHNR and CDR2 FQNEAQ (reference sequence). This CDR3 contains 14 residues. Trimming took off 5 bases at V and 4 bases at J, with 11 bases between the two ends. The CDR3 coding sequence is TGTGCCAGCAGCATGGGACTGTTTAATGAAAAACTGTTTTTT. Translating it yields CASSMGLFNEKLFF.

V gene TRBV5-4 combines with J gene TRBJ2-7; perhaps TRBD2 as D (6 bases). Germline V lookup: CDR1 SGHNT, CDR2 YYREEE (reference sequence). The CDR3 length is 14 residues. Trimming shortened V by 4 bases and J by 2 bases, and 13 bases separated the two germline ends. The chain's CDR3 is CASSPGEGPYEQYF. DNA of the CDR3: TGTGCCAGCAGCCCGGGAGAGGGACCCTACGAGCAGTACTTC.

The chain combines TRBV5-4 with TRBJ1-1, with a possible D match to TRBD1 (5 bases). The CDR3 extends over 14 amino acids. Deletions cut 4 bases from V and 1 base from J, with 11 bases between. The germline CDR1 and CDR2 sequences are SGHNT and YYREEE (reference sequence). CDR3 DNA sequence: TGTGCCAGCAGCCCGCCAGGGAGGAACACTGAAGCTTTCTTT. Its translation is CASSPPGRNTEAFF.

The gene calls are TRBV19 and TRBJ1-1; no clear D. The germline V gene has CDR1 LNHDA and CDR2 SQIVND (reference sequence). This CDR3 region has 12 residues. V lost 5 bases and J 6 bases, leaving 10 bases between the germline ends. The DNA of the CDR3 is TGTGCCAGTAGTCCCGGTGTGGCTGAAGCTTTCTTT. Encoded protein: CASSPGVAEAFF.